This entry concerns a single TCR beta chain. The antigen is undetermined. This entry comes from a study of T cells in localized non-small cell lung cancer. Study results and limitations: Heterogeneity remains possible, as sequencing covered one tumor region only.

CDR3 length equals 16 residues. The germline CDR1 and CDR2 sequences are SGHVS and FQNEAQ. V lost 0 bases and J lost 6, with 16 bases in between. Using immunoSEQ multiplex PCR, the repertoire was profiled, and TCRdb retains in-frame clones only, with some absent. The sample lists roughly 16,000 clones; around 84% were seen once. The specimen comprised peripheral blood, sampled before any cancer treatment. The receptor was isolated from a male donor aged 60 or over with stage I lung adenocarcinoma. The rearrangement uses TRBV7-8 and TRBJ2-3, with D maybe TRBD1 (5 bases). CDR3 amino acids: CASSLADTYRGDTQYF. The CDR3 coding sequence is TGTGCCAGCAGCTTAGCGGACACCTATAGGGGTGATACGCAGTATTTT.